What follows are 7 T cell receptor beta chains derived from one specimen sequenced in a study of T cells in Graves' hyperthyroidism and ophthalmopathy. TCR beta CDR3 region amplification was performed from RNA transcripts. In the first-round RT-PCR of the TCR CDR3, the HTBI primer set was used. TCRdb reanalysed the multiplex PCR reads using MiXCR and keeps one entry per CDR3 protein. The sample shows around 600,000 distinct CDR3 sequences, 13% to 15% of them seen only once. What was sequenced was blood. These receptors were obtained from a woman aged 18 to 35 with Graves' ophthalmopathy.

This clonotype was counted at least ten times. The chain is built from TRBV30 and TRBJ1-2, with D unresolved. The CDR3 spans 10 residues. The germline V gene has CDR1 GTSNPN and CDR2 SVGIG (reference sequence). V was trimmed by 1 base and J by 6 bases, leaving 3 bases between them. For the CDR3, the DNA is TGTGCCTGGAGTGCCAATGGCTACACCTTC. Its translation: CAWSANGYTF.

A word on this clonotype: This may be a read error, as it is one base from a much larger clone. The chain recombines TRBV6-2 or TRBV6-3 with TRBJ2-7, with D possibly TRBD2 on 5 matching bases. Trimming took off 4 bases at V and 2 bases at J, with 9 bases between the two ends. Germline assignment: CDR1 MNHEY and CDR2 SVGEGT. The CDR3 has 13 amino acids. This CDR3 is CASSCEGTYEQYF. CDR3 nucleotides: TGTGCCAGCAGTTGCGAGGGCACCTACGAGCAGTACTTC.

The chain couples TRBV19 to TRBJ2-1, with D unclear. The CDR3 has 15 residues. Germline CDR1 and CDR2: LNHDA and SQIVND (reference sequence). Trimming left V 3 bases short and J 3 bases short, with 12 bases between. CDR3 DNA: TGTGCCAGTAGTATGTCAGGCCTTGGCTACAATGAGCAGTTCTTC. The encoded protein is CASSMSGLGYNEQFF.

This clonotype was seen only a few times. The gene calls are TRBV10-3 and TRBJ1-2, with D perhaps TRBD1 (6 bases). V was clipped by 6 bases and J by 0 bases, with 14 bases between them. Per the germline V gene, CDR1 is ENHRY and CDR2 is SYGVKD. The CDR3 covers 15 residues. CDR3 bases: TGTGCCATCAGCTTACAGGGACCGACTAACTATGGCTACACCTTC. It specifies CAISLQGPTNYGYTF.

This clonotype appeared a few times. A much larger clone differs by one base, so this may be a read error. This chain links TRBV7-9 with TRBJ2-1, with 14 bases fitting TRBD2. Germline V lookup: CDR1 SEHNR, CDR2 FQNEAQ (reference sequence). There are 19 residues in the CDR3. J was trimmed by 5 bases and V by 1 base; bases with no gene match: 10. The CDR3: CASSLVGTSGSMFHNEQFF. DNA for the CDR3: TGTGCCAGCAGCTTAGTTGGGACTAGCGGGAGTATGTTCCACAATGAGCAGTTCTTC. Variable domain in full (rest from reference TRBV7-9 and TRBJ2-1): DTGVSQNPRHKITKRGQNVTFRCDPISEHNRLYWYRQTLGQGPEFLTYFQNEAQLEKSRLLSDRFSAERPKGSFSTLEIQRTEQGDSAMYLCASSLVGTSGSMFHNEQFFGPGTRLTVL.

In this sample, this clonotype turned up many times. The chain employs TRBV7-2 and TRBJ1-2, with D unclear. CDR1 SGHTA and CDR2 FQGNSA come from the germline V gene. Trimming removed 1 base from V and 8 bases from J, with 17 bases in between. The CDR3 consists of 15 residues. As DNA, the CDR3 is TGTGCCAGCAGCTTAGAACAGCCTTGGGCCGGGGGCTACACCTTC. It yields the protein CASSLEQPWAGGYTF. The complete variable domain, with remaining parts taken from reference TRBV7-2 and TRBJ1-2, reads GAGVSQSPSNKVTEKGKDVELRCDPISGHTALYWYRQSLGQGLEFLIYFQGNSAPDKSGLPSDRFSAERTGGSVSTLTIQRTQQEDSAVYLCASSLEQPWAGGYTFGSGTRLTVV.

There are many counts of this clonotype. The CDR3 DNA follows: TGCGCCAGCAGCTCTCAGGGGGCCAAGTTCTTC. Amino acid sequence: CASSSQGAKFF. The J gene is TRBJ2-1, the V gene TRBV5-1; TRBD1 matches 8 bases. Germline V CDR1 and CDR2: SGHRS, YFSETQ. With V trimmed by 3 bases and J by 14 bases, 4 bases remained unmatched. The CDR3 is 11 residues long.